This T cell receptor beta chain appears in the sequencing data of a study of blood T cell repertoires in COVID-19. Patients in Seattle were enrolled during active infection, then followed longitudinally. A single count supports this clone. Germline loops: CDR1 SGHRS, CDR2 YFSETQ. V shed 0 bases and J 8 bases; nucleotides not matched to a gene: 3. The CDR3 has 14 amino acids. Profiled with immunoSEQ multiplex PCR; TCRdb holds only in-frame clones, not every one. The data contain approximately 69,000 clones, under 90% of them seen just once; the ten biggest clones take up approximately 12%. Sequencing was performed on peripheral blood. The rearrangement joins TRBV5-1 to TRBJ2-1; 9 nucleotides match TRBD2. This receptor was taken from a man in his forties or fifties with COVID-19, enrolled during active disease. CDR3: CASSLVLAGYEQFF. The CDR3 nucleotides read TGCGCCAGCAGCTTGGTTCTAGCGGGGTATGAGCAGTTCTTC. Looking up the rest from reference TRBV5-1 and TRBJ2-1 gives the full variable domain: KAGVTQTPRYLIKTRGQQVTLSCSPISGHRSVSWYQQTPGQGLQFLFEYFSETQRNKGNFPGRFSGRQFSNSRSEMNVSTLELGDSALYLCASSLVLAGYEQFFGPGTRLTVL.